The 21 T cell receptor beta chains presented below share a single source sample, sequenced in a study of shared clonotypes between healthy human individuals. Measured with immunoSEQ multiplex PCR; TCRdb has only the in-frame clones, and not every one. The data contain a few million clones, over 85% of them seen just once; the ten biggest clones take up about 0.13%. The specimen sequenced was naive CD4+ T cells sorted from blood. As to subset: CD45RA+ positively selected. All receptors derive from a man aged 18 to 30 in good health.

The CDR3: CASSPVEGYEQYF. As DNA, the CDR3 is TGCGCCAGCAGCCCCGTGGAAGGGTACGAGCAGTACTTC. The chain uses TRBV4-1 and TRBJ2-5, with D unclear. The DNA end is more similar to TRBJ2-7, so the J call may be wrong. The CDR3 loop spans 13 amino acids. Looked up from germline, CDR1 is MGHRA and CDR2 is YSYEKL.

About this clone itself: The sample contains more than one DNA sequence encoding this CDR3. The chain is built from TRBV19 and TRBJ2-6, with TRBD1 identical over 7 bases. CDR3 length: 14 residues. Germline lookup yields CDR1 LNHDA and CDR2 SQIVND (reference sequence). Trimming removed 9 bases from V and 1 base from J; junction bases left unmatched: 3. The CDR3 nucleotides read TGTGCCAGCAAACAGGGGTCTGGGGCCAACGTCCTGACTTTC. Residues: CASKQGSGANVLTF.

The chain links TRBV5-1 to TRBJ2-7; 11 nucleotides align to TRBD2. The CDR3 runs 16 residues. Germline V gene data show CDR1 as SGHRS and CDR2 as YFSETQ. With 4 bases clipped from V and 1 base from J, the junction kept 7 bases outside the gene matches. CDR3 nucleotides: TGCGCCAGCAGCCCCCAGACTAGCGGGGTATCCTACGAGCAGTACTTC. Its translation is CASSPQTSGVSYEQYF.

Comments on this clone: Other DNA sequences in this sample translate to the same CDR3. This chain uses TRBV7-2 with TRBJ2-1; 7 nucleotides line up with TRBD2. Germline lookup yields CDR1 SGHTA and CDR2 FQGNSA. Trimming took 2 bases from V and 0 from J; bases not matched to a gene: 1. CDR3 length: 15 amino acids. CDR3 sequence (DNA): TGTGCCAGCAGCTTAACGGGGGGCTCCTACAATGAGCAGTTCTTC. It translates to CASSLTGGSYNEQFF.

The CDR3 spells CSVGLDWGANVLTF. CDR3 nucleotide sequence: TGCAGCGTCGGACTAGATTGGGGGGCCAACGTCCTGACTTTC. The rearrangement links TRBV29-1 to TRBJ2-6; TRBD2 aligns across 7 bases. The length of the CDR3 is 14 residues. J gave up 4 bases and V 6 bases, and 6 bases lay outside the gene matches. Looked up from germline, CDR1 is SQVTM and CDR2 is ANQGSEA.

The rearrangement joins TRBV5-4 to TRBJ2-3, with 9 nucleotides matching TRBD2. The CDR3 covers 16 residues. Per the germline V gene, CDR1 is SGHNT and CDR2 is YYREEE (reference sequence). Trimming at V came to 2 bases and at J to 5 bases, leaving 9 bases not matched to a gene. In nucleotides, the CDR3 is TGTGCCAGCAGCTTAGAAGCGGGAGGAGCTGTAGATACGCAGTATTTT. Protein: CASSLEAGGAVDTQYF.

V and J are TRBV18 and TRBJ1-6; perhaps TRBD1 as D (5 bases). CDR1 KGHSH and CDR2 LQKENI come from the germline V gene. This CDR3 region has 16 residues. V lost 11 bases and J 0 bases, leaving 17 bases between the germline ends. The CDR3 loop reads CASAGAESSYNSPLHF. The CDR3 DNA is TGTGCCTCCGCTGGGGCCGAAAGCTCCTATAATTCACCCCTCCACTTT.

The rearrangement joins TRBV5-8 to TRBJ2-7; weak D call: TRBD1 (5 bases). V was clipped by 5 bases and J by 3 bases, with 18 bases between them. CDR3 length: 15 residues. The germline gives CDR1 SGHTS, CDR2 YDEGEE. The CDR3 region is CASSSNPGQGYEQYF. DNA of the CDR3: TGTGCCAGCAGTTCCAATCCGGGCCAGGGCTACGAGCAGTACTTC.

This sequence joins TRBV21-1 and TRBJ2-3; the table's D gene call, TRBD2, was not cross checked with the DNA. TRBV21-1 is a pseudogene. The CDR3 is 18 amino acids. Written as DNA, the CDR3 is TGTGCCAGCAGCCCCTCAGCGGCGGCGGGGGGGCTGCAAGATACGCAGTATTTT. Translated: CASSPSAAAGGLQDTQYF.

This clone was detected once. This chain links TRBV2 with TRBJ1-2, with a possible D match to TRBD1 (5 bases). The V end lost 7 bases, the J end lost 4 bases, and 22 bases lay between the germline ends. The CDR3 has 16 residues. Germline lookup yields CDR1 SNHLY and CDR2 FYNNEI. The CDR3 bases are TGTGCCAGCATGGTTGCAGGGTCGGACCCTGGCTATGGCTACACCTTC. Its translation is CASMVAGSDPGYGYTF.

V usage is TRBV27 and J usage is TRBJ1-5; D possibly corresponds to TRBD1 (6 bases). The germline gives CDR1 MNHEY, CDR2 SMNVEV (reference sequence). With 7 bases removed from V and 0 bases from J, the gap between germline ends came to 10 bases. The CDR3 spans 14 residues. The CDR3 DNA is TGTGCCAGCAACGGACAGTATAGCAATCAGCCCCAGCATTTT. It is translated as CASNGQYSNQPQHF.

This chain uses TRBV10-3 with TRBJ2-7; the match to TRBD2 covers 15 bases. The CDR3 covers 18 residues. After removal of 2 bases from V and 9 bases from J, the junction contained 14 bases not matched to a gene. Germline-derived CDR1 and CDR2 are ENHRY and SYGVKD. CDR3 in DNA: TGTGCCATCAGTGAGGGACTAGCGGGAGGGCCAGCCCCCGTCGGGCAGTACTTC. Residues: CAISEGLAGGPAPVGQYF.

The rearrangement uses TRBV18 and TRBJ2-5; unclear D gene. Germline assignment: CDR1 KGHSH and CDR2 LQKENI. This CDR3 is built from 14 residues. V lost 2 bases and J 1 base, leaving 8 bases between the germline ends. The CDR3 bases are TGTGCCAGCTCACCAGGGCCTAGCCAAGAGACCCAGTACTTC. Its translation is CASSPGPSQETQYF.

This clone was observed once. Relative to the germline gene, one junction end is altered; a read error may explain this. This chain uses TRBV2 with TRBJ2-3; 11 nucleotides align to TRBD2. The CDR3 has 15 residues. Germline V CDR1 and CDR2: SNHLY, FYNNEI. DNA for the CDR3: TGTGCCAGCAATGAACTAGCGGGGGGCACAGATACGCAGTATTTT. Translating gives CASNELAGGTDTQYF.

The chain has TRBV5-6 and TRBJ2-4; no firm D call. The CDR3 extends over 17 amino acids. With 6 bases removed from V and 0 bases from J, the gap between germline ends came to 19 bases. CDR1 and CDR2 (germline): SGHDT, YYEEEE. In DNA, the CDR3 is TGTGCCAGCAAGCACCTTGTTGGGGATTTAGCCAAAAACATTCAGTACTTC. Translating it yields CASKHLVGDLAKNIQYF.

The rearrangement joins TRBV2 to TRBJ2-5; unclear D gene. Matching the DNA end better, TRBJ2-7 makes the J call doubtful. Germline assignment: CDR1 SNHLY and CDR2 FYNNEI. The CDR3 runs to 14 residues. The CDR3, as DNA: TGTGCCAGCAAGAGCAGGCCAAACAGCTACGAGCAGTACTTC. This sequence encodes CASKSRPNSYEQYF.

The chain links TRBV11-2 to TRBJ2-3; 7 nucleotides match TRBD2. V shed 5 bases, J shed 7 bases, and the junction held 15 bases outside the gene matches. This CDR3 comprises 16 residues. Per germline, CDR1 SGHAT and CDR2 FQNNGV. The CDR3 spells CASSPGGNRDLNTQYF. The CDR3 nucleotides are TGTGCCAGCAGCCCGGGGGGAAACCGGGACCTAAATACGCAGTATTTT.

V is TRBV5-1 and J is TRBJ1-2, with a tentative D call TRBD1 (5 bases). CDR1 and CDR2 from the germline V gene are SGHRS and YFSETQ. The CDR3 loop spans 15 amino acids. Trimming stripped 3 bases from V and 6 bases from J, with 18 bases between. The CDR3 protein is CASSSLALEGNGYTF. The CDR3 region has the DNA TGCGCCAGCAGCTCTTTGGCTCTCGAGGGGAATGGCTACACCTTC.

This chain connects TRBV5-4 to TRBJ2-7, with TRBD1 matching over 8 bases. V trimming: 3 bases; J trimming: 7 bases; junction bases outside the gene matches: 6. CDR1 SGHNT and CDR2 YYREEE come from the germline V gene (reference sequence). This CDR3 contains 13 residues. Here the CDR3 DNA reads TGTGCCAGCAGCTCGCAGGGGGCTGGAGAGCAGTACTTC. It is translated as CASSSQGAGEQYF. The entire variable domain, with the rest obtained from reference TRBV5-4 and TRBJ2-7, is as follows: ETGVTQSPTHLIKTRGQQVTLRCSSQSGHNTVSWYQQALGQGPQFIFQYYREEENGRGNFPPRFSGLQFPNYSSELNVNALELDDSALYLCASSSQGAGEQYFGPGTRLTVT.

The CDR3 region is CAWRGQGSYGYTF. As DNA, the CDR3 is TGTGCCTGGAGAGGGCAGGGAAGCTATGGCTACACCTTC. The rearrangement uses TRBV30 and TRBJ1-2; D perhaps matches TRBD1 (5 bases). The CDR3 loop spans 13 amino acids. In germline, CDR1 is GTSNPN, CDR2 SVGIG (reference sequence). V lost 3 bases to trimming and J lost 4 bases, with 12 bases between them.

This clone was observed a few times. CDR3: CASSPTGVPNEKLFF. The CDR3 region has the DNA TGTGCCAGCAGCCCGACAGGGGTCCCTAATGAAAAACTGTTTTTT. The chain combines TRBV14 with TRBJ1-4, with 8 positions matching TRBD1. There are 15 residues in the CDR3. Germline loops: CDR1 SGHDN, CDR2 FVKESK. Losses at the gene ends were 4 bases for V and 3 bases for J; bases not matched to a gene: 4.